This is a list of T cell receptor beta chains from one sample in a study of metastatic and nonmetastatic thyroid tumors. From the PCR reads, TCRdb re-called clones with MiXCR. The repertoire holds around 34,000 clones, with 20% as singletons. What was sequenced was blood. These receptors were collected from a female donor with papillary thyroid cancer or a benign thyroid nodule (not recorded which). Some clones in this sample may be carry-over from other donors' samples. Both conserved end residues are part of each CDR3. The order of the fields is clone size, D gene, J gene, V gene, CDR3 DNA, CDR3 protein. D genes are given only for firm matches. Some rows have no size entry. The others give once, few or many, or a class for an expanded clone.

size: many; D: NA; J: TRBJ1-2; V: TRBV7-9; DNA: TGTGCCAGCAGCAGGGACATTTATGGCTACACCTTC; CDR3: CASSRDIYGYTF
size: NA; D: NA; J: TRBJ1-3; V: TRBV19; DNA: TGTGCCAGTAGTATAGAGCACAGCAGCTCTGGAAACACCATATATTTT; CDR3: CASSIEHSSSGNTIYF
size: many; D: NA; J: TRBJ2-2; V: TRBV28; DNA: TGTGCCAGCAGTGTCCGACGTGCGAACACCGGGGAGCTGTTTTTT; CDR3: CASSVRRANTGELFF
size: NA; D: TRBD2; J: TRBJ2-7; V: TRBV6-1; DNA: TGTGCCGCCCAGGGAGGGGATTACGAGCAGTACTTC; CDR3: CAAQGGDYEQYF
size: few; D: NA; J: TRBJ2-1; V: TRBV6-2/TRBV6-3; DNA: TGTGCCAGCAGTTACGGGCTAGCGCCCGACAATGAGCAGTTCTTC; CDR3: CASSYGLAPDNEQFF
size: NA; D: NA; J: TRBJ1-2; V: TRBV28; DNA: TGTGCCAGCATCCGAGGGTTCGGCTACACCTTC; CDR3: CASIRGFGYTF
size: NA; D: NA; J: TRBJ2-1; V: TRBV6-6; DNA: TGTGCCAGCAGTTACGGGCAGGGAGGAATCAATGAGCAGTTCTTC; CDR3: CASSYGQGGINEQFF
size: few; D: NA; J: TRBJ1-3; V: TRBV19; DNA: TGTGCCAGTAGCGACGACAGCTCTGGAAACACCATATATTTT; CDR3: CASSDDSSGNTIYF
size: NA; D: NA; J: TRBJ2-7; V: TRBV30; DNA: TGTGCCTGGAGTGTAACGGACGGACGGCTAGAGCAGTACTTC; CDR3: CAWSVTDGRLEQYF
size: many; D: NA; J: TRBJ1-1; V: TRBV12-3/TRBV12-4; DNA: TGTGCCAGCAGGGGGTGGGGCACTGAAGCTTTCTTT; CDR3: CASRGWGTEAFF
size: many; D: NA; J: TRBJ1-5; V: TRBV2; DNA: TGTGCCAGCAGGATGGGGGCGAGCAATCAGCCCCAGCATTTT; CDR3: CASRMGASNQPQHF
size: NA; D: TRBD2; J: TRBJ2-3; V: TRBV11-2; DNA: TGTGCCAGCAGCTTAGGGGGTGCGGGAGGGGTCACAGATACGCAGTATTTT; CDR3: CASSLGGAGGVTDTQYF
size: NA; D: TRBD1; J: TRBJ2-3; V: TRBV28; DNA: TGTGCCAGCAGTTTTGGGACAGGGTTACTCGCAGATACGCAGTATTTT; CDR3: CASSFGTGLLADTQYF
size: NA; D: NA; J: TRBJ1-2; V: TRBV30; DNA: TGTGCCTGGAGTCGGGGTCATGGCTACACCTTC; CDR3: CAWSRGHGYTF
size: many; D: NA; J: TRBJ1-1; V: TRBV9; DNA: TGTGCCAGCAGCGTAGAGGGAGACACTGAAGCTTTCTTT; CDR3: CASSVEGDTEAFF
size: NA; D: NA; J: TRBJ1-2; V: TRBV6-2/TRBV6-3; DNA: TGTGCCAGCAGTTACGTGAGGTCTGGTAACTATGGCTACACCTTC; CDR3: CASSYVRSGNYGYTF
size: NA; D: TRBD1; J: TRBJ1-4; V: TRBV5-1; DNA: TGCGCCAGCACCCGGGGACAGATCAATGAAAAACTGTTTTTT; CDR3: CASTRGQINEKLFF
size: medium-sized; D: TRBD1; J: TRBJ1-6; V: TRBV5-1; DNA: TGCGCCAGCACAGCCCTCTTCGATCCGGGACAGCCTAATTCACCCCTCCACTTT; CDR3: CASTALFDPGQPNSPLHF
size: many; D: TRBD2; J: TRBJ2-7; V: TRBV10-3; DNA: TGTGCCATCAGTGAGTCTAGCGGGAGTGAAGAGCAGTACTTC; CDR3: CAISESSGSEEQYF
size: once; D: TRBD2; J: TRBJ2-1; V: TRBV6-2/TRBV6-3; DNA: TGTGCCAGCAGTTACTCGAGTATACTCGGCGGGAGGTATTACAATGAGCAGTTCTTC; CDR3: CASSYSSILGGRYYNEQFF
size: medium-sized; D: NA; J: TRBJ1-6; V: TRBV6-5; DNA: TGTGCCAGCAGTTACGGGCAGGTCTCCTATAATTCACCCCTCCACTTT; CDR3: CASSYGQVSYNSPLHF
size: many; D: NA; J: TRBJ1-1; V: TRBV7-9; DNA: TGTGCCAGCAGCTCCGGGACGCCGAACACTGAAGCTTTCTTT; CDR3: CASSSGTPNTEAFF
size: many; D: NA; J: TRBJ2-1; V: TRBV5-1; DNA: TGCGCCAGCAGCTGGGGGTATGAGGAGCAGTTCTTC; CDR3: CASSWGYEEQFF
size: few; D: NA; J: TRBJ2-7; V: TRBV28; DNA: TGTGCCAGCAGTTATCCATATCCCCCGGTGGGGGGGCTTGGCTACGAGCAGTACTTC; CDR3: CASSYPYPPVGGLGYEQYF
size: few; D: NA; J: TRBJ2-1; V: TRBV28; DNA: TGTGCCACAACCCCTACGGGACGCCAAATGCACAATGAGCAGTTCTTC; CDR3: CATTPTGRQMHNEQFF
size: many; D: NA; J: TRBJ1-2; V: TRBV7-9; DNA: TGTGCCAGCGTAGGGGGGGACCCCTTGTTCGGCTACACCTTC; CDR3: CASVGGDPLFGYTF
size: many; D: TRBD1; J: TRBJ2-3; V: TRBV5-1; DNA: TGCGCCAGCAGTCCGGACAGGGGAACAGATACGCAGTATTTT; CDR3: CASSPDRGTDTQYF
size: many; D: NA; J: TRBJ2-1; V: TRBV30; DNA: TGTGCCTGGAGTGGGACAGATCCTAATGAGCAGTTCTTC; CDR3: CAWSGTDPNEQFF
size: few; D: TRBD1; J: TRBJ2-2; V: TRBV6-1; DNA: TGTGCCAGCAAGGGTGACAGGGACATCGGGGAGCTGTTTTTT; CDR3: CASKGDRDIGELFF
size: few; D: NA; J: TRBJ2-6; V: TRBV7-8; DNA: TGCGCCGGCAGCTTAAGTCAGTCTGGGGCCAACGTCCTGACTTTC; CDR3: CAGSLSQSGANVLTF
size: NA; D: NA; J: TRBJ2-3; V: TRBV11-2; DNA: TGTGCCAGCAGCTCGGAGGGCCTTACAGATACGCAGTATTTT; CDR3: CASSSEGLTDTQYF
size: few; D: NA; J: TRBJ1-6; V: TRBV6-1; DNA: TGTGCCAGCAGTGAAGCGGTTCGGGTTTTAGATTCACCCCTCCACTTT; CDR3: CASSEAVRVLDSPLHF
size: many; D: NA; J: TRBJ2-5; V: TRBV2; DNA: TGTGCCAGCAGTGAAGCTAACCACTATTCAAGAGATCGTCGGGTGACCCAGTACTTC; CDR3: CASSEANHYSRDRRVTQYF
size: many; D: TRBD1; J: TRBJ2-5; V: TRBV9; DNA: TGTGCCAGCAGCGCCGGGACAGGGGGCCGGCAAGAGACCCAGTACTTC; CDR3: CASSAGTGGRQETQYF
size: many; D: NA; J: TRBJ1-1; V: TRBV3-1; DNA: TGTGCCAGCAGCCAAGATGGAGGGGACACTGAAGCTTTCTTT; CDR3: CASSQDGGDTEAFF
size: NA; D: TRBD1; J: TRBJ2-7; V: TRBV11-2; DNA: TGTGCCAGCAGCTTGGGTGGGACAGTGGCCTACGAGCAGTACTTC; CDR3: CASSLGGTVAYEQYF
size: few; D: NA; J: TRBJ2-3; V: TRBV28; DNA: TGTGCCAGCAGTCAGCTCTCGGGCACAGATACGCAGTATTTT; CDR3: CASSQLSGTDTQYF
size: once; D: TRBD2; J: TRBJ2-1; V: TRBV28; DNA: TGTGCCAGCATTCTCCTGGGACTAGGCTACAATGTGCAGTTCTTC; CDR3: CASILLGLGYNVQFF
size: NA; D: TRBD1; J: TRBJ2-7; V: TRBV7-8; DNA: TGTGCCAGCAGCCAGTCTGTGACAGGGGCTTTTGGGCAGTACTTC; CDR3: CASSQSVTGAFGQYF
size: many; D: NA; J: TRBJ2-3; V: TRBV3-1; DNA: TGTGCCAGCAGCCAAATCCCACCCGGTGGGGCCGCGCAGTATTTT; CDR3: CASSQIPPGGAAQYF
size: few; D: NA; J: TRBJ2-7; V: TRBV19; DNA: TGTGCCAGTAGTATAGTAGACGGCTCCTACGAGCAGTACTTC; CDR3: CASSIVDGSYEQYF
size: NA; D: TRBD1; J: TRBJ1-2; V: TRBV11-3; DNA: TGTGCCAGCAGCTTAGGCGTGACAGGGGTTTCCTCCTATGGCTACACCTTC; CDR3: CASSLGVTGVSSYGYTF
size: NA; D: TRBD2; J: TRBJ2-3; V: TRBV4-2; DNA: TGTGCCAGCAACTCCGGGGGACTAGGGGATACGCAGTATTTT; CDR3: CASNSGGLGDTQYF
size: many; D: NA; J: TRBJ2-7; V: TRBV19; DNA: TGTGCCAGTAGTAACGAGGGACCGAGATCGGCCTACGAGCAGTACTTC; CDR3: CASSNEGPRSAYEQYF
size: NA; D: TRBD2; J: TRBJ2-2; V: TRBV12-3/TRBV12-4; DNA: TGTGCCAGCAGCCACCGACTAGCGGGGGAGCTGTTTTTT; CDR3: CASSHRLAGELFF
size: NA; D: NA; J: TRBJ2-7; V: TRBV11-2; DNA: TGTGCCAGCAGCCAGACCGGGTACGAGCAGTACTTC; CDR3: CASSQTGYEQYF
size: few; D: TRBD2; J: TRBJ2-3; V: TRBV6-2/TRBV6-3; DNA: TGTGCCAGCAGTTACCGAGGACTAGCGGGGTACACAGATACGCAGTATTTT; CDR3: CASSYRGLAGYTDTQYF
size: many; D: TRBD1; J: TRBJ2-1; V: TRBV29-1; DNA: TGCTTGACAGGGGAAGCCTACAATGAGCAGTTCTTC; CDR3: CLTGEAYNEQFF